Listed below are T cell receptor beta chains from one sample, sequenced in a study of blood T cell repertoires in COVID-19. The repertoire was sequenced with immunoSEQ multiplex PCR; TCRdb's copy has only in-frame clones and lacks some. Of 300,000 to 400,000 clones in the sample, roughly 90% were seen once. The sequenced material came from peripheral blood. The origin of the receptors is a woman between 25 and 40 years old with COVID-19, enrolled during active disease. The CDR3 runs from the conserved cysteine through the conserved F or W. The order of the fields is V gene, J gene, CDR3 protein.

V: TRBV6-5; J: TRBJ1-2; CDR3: CASKDRAANYGYTF
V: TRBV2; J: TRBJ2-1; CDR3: CASSDPGTSRYNEQFF
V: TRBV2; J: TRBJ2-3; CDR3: CATGTTDTQYF
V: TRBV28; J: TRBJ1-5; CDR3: CASSVGTGHHNQPQHF
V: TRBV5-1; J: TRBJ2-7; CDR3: CASSRITGATYEQYF
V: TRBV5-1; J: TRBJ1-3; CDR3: CASNGGSSGNTIYF
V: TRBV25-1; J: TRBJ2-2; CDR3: CASSEWGTGGSGELFF
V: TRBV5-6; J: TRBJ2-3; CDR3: CASSLRGRQADTQYF
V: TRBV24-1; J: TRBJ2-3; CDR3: CATSGPLTGAADTQYF
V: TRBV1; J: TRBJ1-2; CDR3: CTSSQDGTTSNYGYTF
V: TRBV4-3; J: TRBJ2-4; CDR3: CASSQDRIRGNIQYF
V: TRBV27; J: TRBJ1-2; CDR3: CASSSGTGYYGYTF
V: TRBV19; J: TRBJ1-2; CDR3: CASSLVDRDLYGYTF
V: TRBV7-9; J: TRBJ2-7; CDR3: CASSSGGSYEQYF
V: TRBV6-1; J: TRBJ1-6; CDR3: CASSELPGGNYNSPLHF
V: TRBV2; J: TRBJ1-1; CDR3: CASGYSEAFF
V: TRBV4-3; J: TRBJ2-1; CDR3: CASSHRLGGRPYEQFF
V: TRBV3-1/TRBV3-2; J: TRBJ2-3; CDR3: CASSQGGGGTDTQYF
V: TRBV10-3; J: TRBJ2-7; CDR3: CAISRRQGLYEQYF
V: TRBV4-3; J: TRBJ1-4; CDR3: CASSLLKGDRTNEKLFF
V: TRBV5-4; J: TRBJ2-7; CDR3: CASSSLGRYEQYF
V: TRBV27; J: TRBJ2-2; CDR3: CASSPLVTGDTGELFF
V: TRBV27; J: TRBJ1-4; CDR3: CASKQGEREKLFF
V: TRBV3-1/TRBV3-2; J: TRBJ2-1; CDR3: CASSDNEGNNEQFF
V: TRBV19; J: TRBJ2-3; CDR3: CASSMRTSGSTDTQYF
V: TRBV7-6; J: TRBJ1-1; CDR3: CASSRQLNTEAFF
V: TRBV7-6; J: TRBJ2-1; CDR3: CASSPDRGVFNEQFF
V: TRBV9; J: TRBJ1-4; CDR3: CASSPQGAANEKLFF
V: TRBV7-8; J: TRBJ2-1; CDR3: CASSSRGSYNEQFF
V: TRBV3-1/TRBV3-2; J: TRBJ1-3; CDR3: CASSQAGGAGGNTIYF
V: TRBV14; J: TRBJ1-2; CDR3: CASSPHPGDGYTF
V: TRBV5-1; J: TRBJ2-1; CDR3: CASSTDLGDEQFF
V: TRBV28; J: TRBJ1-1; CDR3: CASSRGWVDRNTEAFF
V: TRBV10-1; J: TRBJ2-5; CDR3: CASITTGVETQYF
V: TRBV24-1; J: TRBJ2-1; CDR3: CATSDLTGNEQFF
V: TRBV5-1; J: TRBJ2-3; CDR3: CASRPGGGTDTQYF
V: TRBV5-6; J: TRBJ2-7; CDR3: CASSLVAASEQYF
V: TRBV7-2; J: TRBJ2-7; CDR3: CASSLGLAPYEQYF
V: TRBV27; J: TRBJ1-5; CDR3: CASSPNHGQGRQPQHF
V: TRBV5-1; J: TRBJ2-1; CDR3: CASRTFGTRDYNEQFF
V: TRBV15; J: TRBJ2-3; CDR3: CATSRAQGRADTQYF
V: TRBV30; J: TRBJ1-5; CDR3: CAWSVGTVNQPQHF
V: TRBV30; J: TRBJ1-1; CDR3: CAWIRVRGNKNTEAFF
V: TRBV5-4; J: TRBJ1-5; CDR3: CASSLEGGAGQPQHF
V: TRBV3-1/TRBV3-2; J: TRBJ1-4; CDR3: CASSQSGGGEKLFF
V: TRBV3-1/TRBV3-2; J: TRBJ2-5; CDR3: CASSRGYQETQYF